Below, one T cell receptor (beta chain) is given with its context. Unmatched junction bases numbered 7, after V lost 1 base and J lost 2 bases. The CDR3 loop spans 16 amino acids. From germline, CDR1 is LGHDT and CDR2 YNNKEL (reference sequence). This record belongs to a study of blood T cell repertoires in COVID-19. On the study more broadly: T cells, B-cell-depleted T cells, or PBMCs supplied cDNA or gDNA.

Original processing notes: Nucleated cell number was recorded as an estimate derived from reference gene primer amplification. Clones were sequenced by immunoSEQ multiplex PCR, and TCRdb holds only the in-frame ones, with some missing. V and J calls and clone size are given by that table; D and trimming were obtained from the DNA. Of 200,000 or so clones in the sample, around 85% were seen once. The chain uses TRBV3-1 (or the pseudogene TRBV3-2) and TRBJ1-2; TRBD1 matches 7 bases. The sequence derives from a man in his sixties with COVID-19, enrolled during active disease. The material sequenced was peripheral blood. CDR3 protein: CASSQGTGAVNYGYTF. The CDR3 region has the DNA TGTGCCAGCAGCCAAGGAACAGGGGCGGTAAACTATGGCTACACCTTC.